A selection of T cell receptor beta chains follows, all from one sample in a study of cytomegalovirus exposure and HLA in healthy donors. Generated by immunoSEQ multiplex PCR, the TCRdb table keeps only in-frame clones and is missing some. The top ten clones hold more than 9.5% of a sample with 150,000 to 200,000 clones, about 80% of them seen once. Input material: PBMCs. These receptors were collected from a man younger than 35 in good health and CMV-seropositive. Each CDR3 is given with its conserved first and last residue. Each record gives: V gene, J gene, D gene, clone size, CDR3 protein, CDR3 DNA. D genes are given only for firm matches. The size entry is marked missing in some rows and otherwise reads once, few, many or a size class.

V gene: TRBV10-3; J gene: TRBJ2-7; D gene: TRBD2; clone size: .; CDR3 protein: CAISGGAYEQYF; CDR3 DNA: TGTGCCATCAGCGGGGGGGCCTACGAGCAGTACTTC
V gene: TRBV5-6; J gene: TRBJ2-5; D gene: .; clone size: .; CDR3 protein: CASSFVGNREGSETQYF; CDR3 DNA: TGTGCCAGCAGCTTCGTAGGCAACAGGGAGGGGTCGGAGACCCAGTACTTC
V gene: TRBV2; J gene: TRBJ2-5; D gene: .; clone size: .; CDR3 protein: CASSRSRLFQETQYF; CDR3 DNA: TGTGCCAGCAGCCGCTCGCGCCTATTCCAAGAGACCCAGTACTTC
V gene: TRBV10-2; J gene: TRBJ2-6; D gene: .; clone size: .; CDR3 protein: CASSENSGANGLTF; CDR3 DNA: TGCGCCAGCAGTGAGAACTCTGGGGCCAACGGCCTGACTTTC
V gene: TRBV5-1; J gene: TRBJ2-1; D gene: TRBD2; clone size: few; CDR3 protein: CASSEGLAGVSYNEQFF; CDR3 DNA: TGCGCCAGCAGCGAGGGACTAGCGGGAGTAAGTTACAATGAGCAGTTCTTC
V gene: TRBV7-8; J gene: TRBJ1-2; D gene: .; clone size: few; CDR3 protein: CASSLSQGTFYGYTF; CDR3 DNA: TGTGCCAGCAGCTTAAGCCAGGGGACCTTCTATGGCTACACCTTC
V gene: TRBV5-4; J gene: TRBJ1-1; D gene: TRBD1; clone size: .; CDR3 protein: CASSRRGQGNTEAFF; CDR3 DNA: TGTGCCAGCAGCAGAAGGGGACAGGGCAACACTGAAGCTTTCTTT
V gene: TRBV5-4; J gene: TRBJ2-1; D gene: TRBD2; clone size: .; CDR3 protein: CASSLGTSVYNEQFF; CDR3 DNA: TGTGCCAGCAGCTTAGGGACTAGCGTCTACAATGAGCAGTTCTTC
V gene: TRBV30; J gene: TRBJ1-5; D gene: .; clone size: .; CDR3 protein: CAWSDSYNQPQHF; CDR3 DNA: TGTGCCTGGAGCGACAGTTACAATCAGCCCCAGCATTTT
V gene: TRBV5-6; J gene: TRBJ1-2; D gene: .; clone size: .; CDR3 protein: CASSFTITAYGYTF; CDR3 DNA: TGTGCCAGCAGCTTCACTATTACTGCCTATGGCTACACCTTC
V gene: TRBV9; J gene: TRBJ1-3; D gene: TRBD1; clone size: .; CDR3 protein: CASSGNRNDRAGNTIYF; CDR3 DNA: TGTGCCAGCAGCGGAAATCGAAACGACAGGGCAGGGAACACCATATATTTT
V gene: TRBV5-4; J gene: TRBJ1-1; D gene: TRBD1; clone size: .; CDR3 protein: CASSPGQGATEAFF; CDR3 DNA: TGTGCCAGCAGCCCGGGACAGGGGGCCACTGAAGCTTTCTTT
V gene: TRBV10-3; J gene: TRBJ2-2; D gene: TRBD2; clone size: .; CDR3 protein: CASRTSGATGELFF; CDR3 DNA: TGTGCTTCGCGGACTAGCGGGGCCACCGGGGAGCTGTTTTTT
V gene: TRBV5-1; J gene: TRBJ1-4; D gene: TRBD1; clone size: .; CDR3 protein: CASGALAGTGVEKLFF; CDR3 DNA: TGCGCCAGCGGGGCCCTAGCAGGGACAGGGGTTGAAAAACTGTTTTTT
V gene: TRBV11-2; J gene: TRBJ2-7; D gene: TRBD2; clone size: .; CDR3 protein: CASSLTTSREQYF; CDR3 DNA: TGTGCCAGCAGCCTTACGACTAGCCGCGAGCAGTACTTC
V gene: TRBV4-2; J gene: TRBJ2-1; D gene: TRBD2; clone size: once; CDR3 protein: CASSQVGSGGFNNEQFF; CDR3 DNA: TGTGCCAGCAGCCAAGTAGGTAGCGGGGGGTTCAACAATGAGCAGTTCTTC